Following are 25 T cell receptor beta chains from one sample sequenced in a study of graft-versus-host responses after intestinal transplantation. No antigen is known for these receptors. The method was immunoSEQ multiplex PCR; TCRdb's version includes in-frame clones alone and lacks a portion of them. The data show around 100,000 clones, 85% to 95% seen once. Here the sequenced sample was unstimulated CD8+ T cells sorted from spleen or lymph node cells, taken before transplant. The origin of the receptors is a human donor who was the organ donor for an intestinal transplant.

This chain links TRBV5-6 with TRBJ2-2, with D perhaps TRBD1 (6 bases). Trimming cost V 1 base and J 6 bases, with 7 bases left between them. Germline values: CDR1 SGHDT, CDR2 YYEEEE. This CDR3 is built from 13 residues. This CDR3 is CASSLSGAGELFF. The CDR3 nucleotides read TGTGCCAGCAGCTTGTCAGGGGCCGGGGAGCTGTTTTTT.

This CDR3 reads CASSLVSGDSYNEQFF. As DNA, the CDR3 is TGTGCCAGCAGCCTTGTTTCGGGAGACTCCTACAATGAGCAGTTCTTC. The chain carries TRBV7-6 and TRBJ2-1; TRBD2 might be the D (6 bases). The ends were cut back, 5 bases at V and 0 bases at J, with 14 bases in the middle. The CDR3 runs 16 residues. Germline CDR1 and CDR2: SGHVS and FNYEAQ.

V and J are TRBV4-1 and TRBJ2-2; D is unclear. With 5 bases removed from V and 6 bases from J, the gap between germline ends came to 19 bases. Looked up from germline, CDR1 is MGHRA and CDR2 is YSYEKL. This CDR3 has 16 amino acids. CDR3 sequence reads: CASSDRHFKEPGELFF. The CDR3 region has the DNA TGCGCCAGCAGCGATCGACATTTCAAAGAGCCCGGGGAGCTGTTTTTT.

The chain links TRBV4-3 to TRBJ2-7; D possibly matches TRBD1 or TRBD2 (6 bases each). CDR1 is LGHNA and CDR2 is YSLEER in the germline V gene. V was clipped by 1 base and J by 6 bases, with 10 bases between them. The CDR3 has 13 amino acids. The CDR3 loop is CASSQGGAGEQYF. The DNA of the CDR3 is TGCGCCAGCAGCCAAGGGGGGGCGGGCGAGCAGTACTTC.

The rearrangement links TRBV11-2 to TRBJ2-1; 9 bases align to TRBD2. The CDR3 extends over 17 amino acids. Germline CDR1 is SGHAT and CDR2 is FQNNGV. The V segment lost 1 base and the J segment 6 bases; nucleotides outside the gene matches: 10. CDR3 in DNA: TGTGCCAGCAGCTTAGCCCTAGCGGGACCGATTGTCAATGAGCAGTTCTTC. Translated: CASSLALAGPIVNEQFF. Drawing the rest from reference TRBV11-2 and TRBJ2-1, the complete variable domain is EAGVAQSPRYKIIEKRQSVAFWCNPISGHATLYWYQQILGQGPKLLIQFQNNGVVDDSQLPKDRFSAERLKGVDSTLKIQPAKLEDSAVYLCASSLALAGPIVNEQFFGPGTRLTVL.

The rearrangement joins TRBV4-1 to TRBJ2-1; D uncertain. From germline, CDR1 is MGHRA and CDR2 YSYEKL. Trimming left V 1 base short and J 7 bases short, with 14 bases between. The CDR3 covers 15 residues. In nucleotides, the CDR3 is TGCGCCAGCAGCCAAGTCGATACGGCCGGGAATGAGCAGTTCTTC. This sequence encodes CASSQVDTAGNEQFF.

This chain uses TRBV7-9 with TRBJ2-4; D is ambiguous. The germline CDR1 and CDR2 sequences are SEHNR and FQNEAQ (reference sequence). V was cut by 3 bases and J by 3 bases, with 3 bases left in between. This CDR3 is built from 12 residues. The DNA of the CDR3 is TGTGCCAGCAGCTTGGGCAAAAACATTCAGTACTTC. As protein: CASSLGKNIQYF.

The chain recombines TRBV6-5 with TRBJ2-7; tentative D call: TRBD2 (5 bases). Germline CDR1 reads MNHEY; CDR2 reads SVGAGI. This CDR3 is built from 13 residues. The V end was cut by 2 bases, the J end by 5 bases, with 10 bases between. This CDR3 reads CASSYTEVNEQYF. DNA of the CDR3: TGTGCCAGCAGTTACACGGAGGTCAACGAGCAGTACTTC.

The V call is TRBV1, the J call TRBJ2-7; TRBD2, as called in the table, went unchecked against the DNA. TRBV1 is marked as a pseudogene. The CDR3 is 15 amino acids. The CDR3 region is CTSSQCWRESYEQYF. The DNA for the CDR3 is TGCACCAGCAGCCAATGCTGGCGGGAGAGTTACGAGCAGTACTTC.

This chain uses TRBV2 with TRBJ2-5; the D gene is possibly TRBD2 (6 bases). Germline CDR1 reads SNHLY; CDR2 reads FYNNEI. Trimming took 7 bases from V and 1 from J, leaving 19 bases between them. The CDR3 is 16 amino acids. CDR3 loop: CASTPNTGTFQETQYF. The CDR3 DNA sequence: TGTGCCAGCACCCCAAATACCGGGACTTTCCAAGAGACCCAGTACTTC.

This chain uses TRBV21-1 with TRBJ1-3; TRBD1 is the table's D call, not checked against the DNA. TRBV21-1 is marked as a pseudogene. This CDR3 has 15 residues. This CDR3 reads CASSKAGTAGNTIYF. The CDR3 DNA sequence: TGTGCCAGCAGCAAAGCAGGGACAGCCGGAAACACCATATATTTT.

The chain couples TRBV11-2 to TRBJ2-2; D is ambiguous. CDR1 and CDR2 from the germline V gene are SGHAT and FQNNGV. Trimming took 3 bases from V and 6 from J, leaving 5 bases between them. The CDR3 totals 12 residues. Here the CDR3 DNA reads TGTGCCAGCAGCTTCGGGTCCGGGGAGCTGTTTTTT. Translation gives CASSFGSGELFF.

This chain joins TRBV25-1 and TRBJ2-5; TRBD2 aligns across 10 bases. The CDR3 contains 14 residues. The germline CDR1 and CDR2 sequences are MGHDK and SYGVNS. V was clipped by 6 bases and J by 5 bases; unmatched bases: 6. The chain's CDR3 is CASSVAGGMETQYF. DNA for the CDR3: TGTGCCAGCAGCGTAGCGGGAGGCATGGAGACCCAGTACTTC.

The rearrangement uses TRBV7-6 and TRBJ2-3; no reliable D call. V was shortened by 5 bases and J by 4 bases, with 7 bases between the two germline ends. This CDR3 comprises 12 residues. Germline CDR1 SGHVS, CDR2 FNYEAQ. DNA of the CDR3: TGTGCCAGCAGCCATGTAGCAGATACGCAGTATTTT. Translation: CASSHVADTQYF.

The rearrangement uses TRBV2 and TRBJ2-5; no clear D. Germline V gene sequence: CDR1 SNHLY, CDR2 FYNNEI. Trimming removed 6 bases from V and 1 base from J, with 6 bases in between. This CDR3 is 12 amino acids long. Here the CDR3 reads CASRGFQETQYF. CDR3 nucleotide sequence: TGTGCCAGCAGGGGGTTCCAAGAGACCCAGTACTTC.

CDR3 nucleotides: TGCGCCAGCAGCCAGGGGGTAGGGCAGCCCCAGCATTTT. Translation: CASSQGVGQPQHF. This rearrangement joins TRBV4-3 to TRBJ1-5; perhaps TRBD1 as D (5 bases). The CDR3 is 13 residues long. V was clipped by 3 bases and J by 7 bases, with 10 bases between them. Germline loops: CDR1 LGHNA, CDR2 YSLEER.

This rearrangement joins TRBV30 to TRBJ1-5, with 7 bases lining up with TRBD1. Looked up from germline, CDR1 is GTSNPN and CDR2 is SVGIG (reference sequence). The V gene end was trimmed by 5 bases and the J gene end by 6 bases; junction bases not matched to a gene: 7. CDR3 length: 13 residues. This CDR3 reads CAWGPGGAQPQHF. The CDR3 nucleotides read TGTGCCTGGGGGCCAGGGGGGGCTCAGCCCCAGCATTTT.

The genes are TRBV28 and TRBJ2-3, with 12 bases fitting TRBD2. This CDR3 has 22 amino acids. CDR1 MDHEN and CDR2 SYDVKM come from the germline V gene. Unmatched junction bases numbered 18, after V lost 1 base and J lost 1 base. The CDR3 DNA sequence: TGTGCCAGCAGTTTATTTCCATTCTGGACTAGCGGGGCCATCCAGGGCACAGATACGCAGTATTTT. Its protein product is CASSLFPFWTSGAIQGTDTQYF.

This clone was counted once. The chain carries TRBV6-6 and TRBJ2-7; unclear D gene. Trimming stripped 6 bases from V and 6 bases from J, with 9 bases between. Germline CDR1 MNHNY, CDR2 SVGAGI (reference sequence). The CDR3 consists of 11 residues. The CDR3 here is CASSLLSEQYF. The CDR3 DNA reads TGTGCCAGCAGCCTACTCTCCGAGCAGTACTTC.

V and J are TRBV11-3 and TRBJ2-3; D remains unclear. Germline CDR1 and CDR2: SGHNT and YENEEA. V lost 1 base, J lost 5 bases, and 7 bases lay in between. The CDR3 is made up of 13 amino acids. CDR3 region: CASSLGLEDTQYF. The CDR3 DNA sequence: TGTGCCAGCAGCTTAGGGCTAGAAGATACGCAGTATTTT.

The chain employs TRBV5-1 and TRBJ2-7; TRBD1 is a possible D gene (6 bases). Per germline, CDR1 SGHRS and CDR2 YFSETQ. V lost 4 bases to trimming and J lost 0 bases, with 26 bases between them. The CDR3 sequence is 19 residues long. This CDR3 reads CASSDPGHSSLYNSYEQYF. Written as DNA, the CDR3 is TGCGCCAGCAGCGATCCGGGACACTCTAGCCTCTATAACTCCTACGAGCAGTACTTC.

This clone was seen just once. The gene calls are TRBV19 and TRBJ1-2; 7 bases agree with TRBD1. From germline, CDR1 is LNHDA and CDR2 SQIVND (reference sequence). This CDR3 has 15 amino acids. The junction had 10 bases not matched to a gene; V was cut back by 5 bases and J by 4 bases. CDR3 sequence: CASSLRTGLFYGYTF. For the CDR3, the DNA is TGTGCCAGTAGTCTTCGGACAGGCCTTTTCTATGGCTACACCTTC.

The V call is TRBV10-2, the J call TRBJ2-5; 8 bases are shared with TRBD2. The CDR3 length is 14 residues. V lost 10 bases to trimming and J lost 4 bases; unmatched junction nucleotides: 11. Germline values: CDR1 WSHSY, CDR2 SAAADI. CDR3 loop: CATLGAGGRETQYF. The CDR3, as DNA: TGCGCCACCCTGGGGGCGGGAGGTCGAGAGACCCAGTACTTC.

The chain employs TRBV6-1 and TRBJ1-5, with TRBD1 matching over 9 bases. Germline CDR1 MNHNS, CDR2 SASEGT. V dropped 6 bases and J dropped 7; count of bases not matched to a gene: 10. CDR3 length: 15 residues. The CDR3 DNA follows: TGTGCCAGCAGCCAGGCGGGACAGGGTGGGCAGCCCCAGCATTTT. It encodes CASSQAGQGGQPQHF.

V gene TRBV2 combines with J gene TRBJ1-1; D gene unclear. Trimming took off 0 bases at V and 5 bases at J, with 10 bases between the two ends. Germline CDR1 and CDR2: SNHLY and FYNNEI. The CDR3 consists of 14 residues. This chain's CDR3 is CASSEALRTTEAFF. As DNA, the CDR3 is TGTGCCAGCAGTGAAGCGCTGAGGACGACTGAAGCTTTCTTT.